This TCR beta chain was recovered during a study of blood T cell repertoires in COVID-19. Trimming took off 1 base at V and 7 bases at J, with 20 bases between the two ends. CDR1 is SGHVS and CDR2 is FQNEAQ in the germline V gene. The CDR3 is 17 amino acids. Only in-frame clones appear in the TCRdb table, and some are missing; sequencing was by immunoSEQ multiplex PCR. Of roughly 310,000 clones in the sample, roughly 88% were seen once. The chain has TRBV7-8 and TRBJ2-1; tentative D call: TRBD2 (6 bases). The specimen sequenced was peripheral blood. The receptor was derived from a woman aged 50 to 65 with active or convalescent COVID-19. The CDR3: CASSLVFGEPSGNEQFF. In nucleotides, the CDR3 is TGTGCCAGCAGCTTAGTATTCGGGGAACCCAGCGGGAATGAGCAGTTCTTC.